A single sample gave rise to the 12 T cell receptor beta chains below, sequenced in a study of T cells in Graves' hyperthyroidism and ophthalmopathy. RNA transcripts gave rise to amplified TCR beta CDR3 regions. First-round RT-PCR with HTBI primers amplified the TCR CDR3 region. TCRdb independently ran MiXCR on the multiplex PCR reads; one entry per CDR3 protein. The sample has about 110,000 distinct CDR3 sequences, roughly 15% seen once; the top ten hold about 44%. The sequenced material came from blood. The receptors stem from a woman aged 45-60 years with Graves' hyperthyroidism.

There are many counts of this clonotype. The gene calls are TRBV20-1 and TRBJ2-3; weak D call: TRBD2 (6 bases). Trimming cost V 6 bases and J 1 base, with 14 bases left between them. This CDR3 comprises 14 residues. Germline V gene data show CDR1 as DFQATT and CDR2 as SNEGSKA (reference sequence). CDR3 in amino acids: CSAPISGGTDTQYF. The CDR3 nucleotides are TGCAGTGCCCCAATTAGCGGAGGCACAGATACGCAGTATTTT.

Ten or more counts support this clonotype. This rearrangement joins TRBV30 to TRBJ1-5; D is possibly TRBD1 (5 bases). From germline, CDR1 is GTSNPN and CDR2 SVGIG (reference sequence). Trimming stripped 6 bases from V and 1 base from J, with 10 bases between. CDR3 length: 13 amino acids. DNA for the CDR3: TGTGCCTGCGACTCAGGGAGCAATCAGCCCCAGCATTTT. Translating it yields CACDSGSNQPQHF. Together with reference TRBV30 and TRBJ1-5, the CDR3 gives the full variable domain: SQTIHQWPATLVQPVGSPLSLECTVEGTSNPNLYWYRQAAGRGLQLLFYSVGIGQISSEVPQNLSASRPQDRQFILSSKKLLLSDSGFYLCACDSGSNQPQHFGDGTRLSIL.

This clonotype occurred many times. The chain combines TRBV6-1 with TRBJ1-2, with unresolved D. This CDR3 region has 18 residues. Trimming cost V 5 bases and J 2 bases, with 24 bases left between them. CDR1 MNHNS and CDR2 SASEGT come from the germline V gene. The CDR3 reads CASSPSGPARTQNYGYTF. The DNA for the CDR3 is TGTGCCAGCAGTCCAAGTGGCCCAGCAAGGACTCAAAACTATGGCTACACCTTC.

The chain is built from TRBV6-1 and TRBJ1-1; D not resolved. The CDR3 consists of 15 residues. V shed 7 bases and J shed 0 bases, with 15 bases lying between them. Germline lookup yields CDR1 MNHNS and CDR2 SASEGT. CDR3 DNA sequence: TGTGCCAGCATCCCCAACAACGGCATGAACACTGAAGCTTTCTTT. It codes for CASIPNNGMNTEAFF.

This clonotype appeared a few times. The rearrangement joins TRBV7-9 to TRBJ1-4, with TRBD1 as a possible D gene (5 bases). Trimming cost V 4 bases and J 12 bases, with 12 bases left between them. The length of the CDR3 is 12 residues. The germline gives CDR1 SEHNR, CDR2 FQNEAQ (reference sequence). DNA for the CDR3: TGTGCCAGCAGCTGGTCCCAGGGCGAACTGTTTTTT. It specifies CASSWSQGELFF.

The chain carries TRBV19 and TRBJ2-7; D not resolved. The CDR3 sequence is 13 residues long. Germline V gene data show CDR1 as LNHDA and CDR2 as SQIVND (reference sequence). The ends were cut back, 5 bases at V and 6 bases at J, with 14 bases in the middle. The CDR3 reads CASSFGLESEQYF. The CDR3, as DNA: TGTGCCAGTAGTTTCGGCCTCGAGAGCGAGCAGTACTTC.

As regards this clonotype: A much larger clone lies one base from this, so it may be a read error. This rearrangement joins TRBV29-1 to TRBJ2-7; 14 positions match TRBD2. Per germline, CDR1 SQVTM and CDR2 ANQGSEA. With V trimmed by 6 bases and J by 6 bases, 1 base remained unmatched. CDR3 length equals 12 residues. The CDR3 nucleotides read TGCAGCGTCGGGACTAGCGGGAGCGAGCAGTACTTC. Translation gives CSVGTSGSEQYF.

This clonotype was counted at least ten times. V is TRBV19 and J is TRBJ2-2; D is uncertain. Trimming cost V 3 bases and J 7 bases, with 9 bases left between them. Germline values: CDR1 LNHDA, CDR2 SQIVND (reference sequence). The CDR3 length is 13 residues. CDR3 amino acids: CASSIDADGELFF. CDR3 sequence (DNA): TGTGCCAGTAGTATCGATGCGGACGGGGAGCTGTTTTTT.

This clonotype came up a few times. This rearrangement joins TRBV7-3 to TRBJ2-3; tentatively, D is TRBD2 (6 bases). CDR1 and CDR2 (germline): SGHTA, FQGTGA. The V end lost 1 base, the J end lost 7 bases, and 12 bases lay between the germline ends. This CDR3 is built from 14 residues. The CDR3 is CASSLMEGGNTQYF. DNA for the CDR3: TGTGCCAGCAGCTTAATGGAGGGCGGAAATACGCAGTATTTT.

This clonotype was counted at least ten times. This chain links TRBV12-3 or TRBV12-4 with TRBJ2-2; D is unclear. V was clipped by 3 bases and J by 0 bases, with 5 bases between them. This CDR3 is built from 14 residues. Written as DNA, the CDR3 is TGTGCCAGCAGTTTTTTCCCGAACACCGGGGAGCTGTTTTTT. It codes for CASSFFPNTGELFF.

The chain employs TRBV11-2 and TRBJ2-1; TRBD2 matches 10 bases. Germline assignment: CDR1 SGHAT and CDR2 FQNNGV. CDR3 size: 17 residues. V shed 1 base, J shed 4 bases, and the junction held 7 bases outside the gene matches. CDR3 residues: CASSLGLAGLLYNEQFF. For the CDR3, the DNA is TGTGCCAGCAGCTTAGGACTAGCGGGCCTACTTTACAATGAGCAGTTCTTC.

The table lists this clonotype with many counts. The chain is built from TRBV7-6 and TRBJ2-2; 7 positions agree with TRBD2. Germline V CDR1 and CDR2: SGHVS, FNYEAQ. V was clipped by 5 bases and J by 3 bases; unmatched bases: 6. CDR3 length: 15 amino acids. CDR3 sequence: CASSPERGYTGELFF. CDR3 bases: TGTGCCAGCAGCCCGGAGCGGGGTTACACCGGGGAGCTGTTTTTT.